The TCR beta chain under discussion was sequenced for a study of T cell responses to AZD1222 COVID-19 vaccine. After removal of 0 bases from V and 12 bases from J, the junction contained 7 bases not matched to a gene. CDR3 length: 14 residues. CDR1 MNHNY and CDR2 SVGAGI come from the germline V gene (reference sequence). Sequencing was performed with immunoSEQ multiplex PCR; in TCRdb, only in-frame clones are kept and a portion is missing. The sample shows over 100,000 clones, roughly nine tenths of them seen only once. Sequenced here: peripheral blood, sampled on day 0 of AZD1222 vaccination. The TCR sequence derives from an adult in good health. V and J are TRBV6-6 and TRBJ1-4; 7 nucleotides match TRBD1. The CDR3 sequence is CASSYSTGALELFF. The CDR3 DNA reads as TGTGCCAGCAGTTACTCAACAGGGGCGCTCGAACTGTTTTTT.